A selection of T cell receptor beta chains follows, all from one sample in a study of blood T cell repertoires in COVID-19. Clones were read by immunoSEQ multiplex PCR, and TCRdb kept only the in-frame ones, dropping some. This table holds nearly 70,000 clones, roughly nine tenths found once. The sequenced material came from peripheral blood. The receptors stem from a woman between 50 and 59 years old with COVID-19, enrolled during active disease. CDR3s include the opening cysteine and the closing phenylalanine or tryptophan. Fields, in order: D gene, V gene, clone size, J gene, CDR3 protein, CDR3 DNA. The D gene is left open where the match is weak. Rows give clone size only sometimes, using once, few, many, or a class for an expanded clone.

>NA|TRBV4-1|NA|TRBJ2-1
CASSQAGNSYNEQFF
TGCGCCAGCAGCCAAGCGGGGAACTCCTACAATGAGCAGTTCTTC
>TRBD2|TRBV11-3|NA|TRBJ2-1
CASSLDLSSGSNEQFF
TGTGCCAGCAGCTTAGATCTGTCTAGCGGGAGTAATGAGCAGTTCTTC
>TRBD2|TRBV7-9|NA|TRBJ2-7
CASRGGPGLVDEQYF
TGTGCCAGCAGGGGGGGACCGGGACTAGTAGACGAGCAGTACTTC
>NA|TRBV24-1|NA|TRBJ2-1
CATSDSSRNNEQFF
TGTGCCACCAGTGATTCCTCGCGAAACAATGAGCAGTTCTTC
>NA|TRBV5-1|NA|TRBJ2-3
CASSYRGQTSLGQYF
TGCGCCAGCAGCTATCGAGGACAGACCTCCTTAGGGCAGTATTTT
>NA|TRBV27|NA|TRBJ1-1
CASSTRTAGTEAFF
TGTGCCAGCAGTACTCGGACAGCTGGCACTGAAGCTTTCTTT
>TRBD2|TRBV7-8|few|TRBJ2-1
CASSLREGDNEQFF
TGTGCCAGCAGCCTGCGGGAGGGAGACAATGAGCAGTTCTTC
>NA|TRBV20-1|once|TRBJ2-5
CSARPEETQYF
TGCAGTGCTAGACCCGAAGAGACCCAGTACTTC
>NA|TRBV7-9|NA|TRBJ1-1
CASSTSPGTEAFF
TGTGCCAGCAGCACAAGCCCAGGGACTGAAGCTTTCTTT
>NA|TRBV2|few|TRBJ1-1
CASSERSGWGLNTEAFF
TGTGCCAGCAGTGAAAGGAGTGGGTGGGGCTTGAACACTGAAGCTTTCTTT
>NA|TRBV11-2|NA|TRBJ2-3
CASSLYFAALTDTQYF
TGTGCCAGCAGCTTATATTTCGCAGCGCTCACAGATACGCAGTATTTT
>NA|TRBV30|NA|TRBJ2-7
CAWSWRRRYEQYF
TGTGCCTGGAGTTGGAGAAGGAGATACGAGCAGTACTTC
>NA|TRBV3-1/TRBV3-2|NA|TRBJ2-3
CASSQDQATDTQYF
TGTGCCAGCAGCCAAGATCAGGCGACAGATACGCAGTATTTT
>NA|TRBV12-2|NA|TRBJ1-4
CASRLQQRTNEKLFF
TGTGCAAGTCGCTTACAACAGCGGACTAATGAAAAACTGTTTTTT
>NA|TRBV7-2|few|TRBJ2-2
CASSSGVPNTGELFF
TGTGCCAGCAGCTCGGGAGTCCCGAACACCGGGGAGCTGTTTTTT
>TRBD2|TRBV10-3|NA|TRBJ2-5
CAIGRGRGGETQYF
TGTGCCATCGGGAGGGGACGGGGCGGAGAGACCCAGTACTTC
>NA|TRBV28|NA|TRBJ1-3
CASTNLMGPGNTIYF
TGTGCCAGCACCAACCTTATGGGGCCGGGAAACACCATATATTTT
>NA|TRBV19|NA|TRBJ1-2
CASSAARGASTF
TGTGCCAGTAGTGCAGCCCGGGGAGCCAGCACCTTC
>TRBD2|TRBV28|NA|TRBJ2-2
CASSLFGLAGPNTGELFF
TGTGCCAGCAGTTTATTCGGACTAGCGGGTCCGAACACCGGGGAGCTGTTTTTT
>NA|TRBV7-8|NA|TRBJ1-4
CASSTLGGNEKLFF
TGTGCCAGCAGCACCCTCGGGGGGAATGAAAAACTGTTTTTT
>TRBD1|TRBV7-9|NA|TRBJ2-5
CASSLEGTVTSGTQYF
TGTGCCAGCAGCTTAGAGGGGACAGTGACCTCAGGGACCCAGTACTTC
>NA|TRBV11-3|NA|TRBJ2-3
CASSLGSGTHFIDTQYF
TGTGCCAGCAGCTTAGGATCTGGGACACATTTTATTGATACGCAGTATTTT
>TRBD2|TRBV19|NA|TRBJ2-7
CASSAMTSGELYEQYF
TGTGCCAGTAGTGCCATGACTAGCGGGGAGCTCTACGAGCAGTACTTC
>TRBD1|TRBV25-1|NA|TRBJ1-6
CASSVTPGQGNSPLHF
TGTGCCAGCAGTGTCACCCCGGGACAGGGTAATTCACCCCTCCACTTT
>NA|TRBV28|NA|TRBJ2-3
CASSTKVVHTQYF
TGTGCCAGCAGTACTAAGGTTGTACATACGCAGTATTTT
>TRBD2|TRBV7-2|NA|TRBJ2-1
CASSLAGGYNEQFF
TGTGCCAGCAGCTTGGCGGGAGGGTACAATGAGCAGTTCTTC
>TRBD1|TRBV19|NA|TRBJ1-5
CASSDRGRGNQPQHF
TGTGCCAGTAGCGACAGGGGACGCGGCAATCAGCCCCAGCATTTT
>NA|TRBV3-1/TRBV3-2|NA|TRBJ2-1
CASSQAGADEQFF
TGTGCCAGCAGCCAAGCGGGAGCGGATGAGCAGTTCTTC
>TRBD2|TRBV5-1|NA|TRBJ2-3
CASSASGRESTDTQYF
TGCGCCAGCAGCGCTAGCGGGAGGGAGAGCACAGATACGCAGTATTTT
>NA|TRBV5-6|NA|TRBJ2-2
CASRRTMNTGELFF
TGTGCCAGCAGACGGACAATGAACACCGGGGAGCTGTTTTTT
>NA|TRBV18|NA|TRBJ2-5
CASSPVGETQYF
TGTGCCAGCTCACCCGTCGGAGAGACCCAGTACTTC
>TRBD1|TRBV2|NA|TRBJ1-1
CASSEAGGREAFF
TGTGCCAGCAGTGAAGCAGGGGGCCGTGAAGCTTTCTTT
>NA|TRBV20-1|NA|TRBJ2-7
CSASKEEEQYF
TGCAGTGCTAGTAAGGAGGAGGAGCAGTACTTC
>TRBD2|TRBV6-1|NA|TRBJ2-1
CASSGLLAGGRNEQFF
TGTGCCAGCAGTGGCCTACTAGCGGGAGGAAGGAATGAGCAGTTCTTC
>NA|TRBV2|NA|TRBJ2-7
CASSDPPYEQYF
TGTGCCAGCAGTGACCCTCCCTACGAGCAGTACTTC
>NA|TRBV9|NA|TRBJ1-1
CASSPGVGADGEAFF
TGTGCCAGCAGCCCCGGGGTGGGGGCTGATGGTGAAGCTTTCTTT
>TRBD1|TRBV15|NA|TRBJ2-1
CATSRFQGAVNEQFF
TGTGCCACCAGCAGATTCCAGGGGGCGGTCAATGAGCAGTTCTTC
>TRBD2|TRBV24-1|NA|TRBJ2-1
CATSDRAGGSGRGNEQFF
TGTGCCACCAGTGACCGCGCCGGGGGGAGCGGGAGAGGAAATGAGCAGTTCTTC
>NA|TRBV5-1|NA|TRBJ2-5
CASSVGVGQETQYF
TGCGCCAGCAGCGTGGGTGTCGGGCAAGAGACCCAGTACTTC
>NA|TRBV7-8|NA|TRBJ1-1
CASSLVGELTEAFF
TGTGCCAGCAGCTTAGTAGGGGAATTAACTGAAGCTTTCTTT
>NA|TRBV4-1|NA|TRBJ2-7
CASSQDHRDPEQYF
TGCGCCAGCAGCCAAGATCATCGAGATCCCGAGCAGTACTTC
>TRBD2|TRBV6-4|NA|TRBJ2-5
CASSALAGVGETQYF
TGTGCCAGCAGTGCCCTAGCGGGAGTAGGGGAGACCCAGTACTTC
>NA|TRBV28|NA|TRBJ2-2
CASSFHRVDGELFF
TGTGCCAGCAGTTTCCACAGGGTAGACGGGGAGCTGTTTTTT
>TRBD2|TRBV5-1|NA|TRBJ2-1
CASSLDGSGLYNEQFF
TGCGCCAGCAGCTTGGATGGTAGCGGGCTATACAATGAGCAGTTCTTC
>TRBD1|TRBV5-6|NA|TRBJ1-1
CASSQGAQAFF
TGTGCCAGCAGCCAGGGGGCGCAGGCTTTCTTT
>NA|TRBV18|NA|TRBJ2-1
CASSPLGGSSLRNEQFF
TGTGCCAGCTCACCCCTGGGTGGGAGTTCGTTGAGGAATGAGCAGTTCTTC
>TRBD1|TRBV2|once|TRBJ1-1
CASMGQGTGEAFF
TGTGCCAGCATGGGACAGGGAACCGGTGAAGCTTTCTTT
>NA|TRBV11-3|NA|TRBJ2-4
CASSLSSKNIQYF
TGTGCCAGCAGTCTAAGCTCCAAAAACATTCAGTACTTC
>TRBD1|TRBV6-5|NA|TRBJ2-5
CASRTGGPLQETQYF
TGTGCCAGCAGGACAGGGGGCCCACTTCAAGAGACCCAGTACTTC
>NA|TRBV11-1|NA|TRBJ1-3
CASSLDVRTAGNTIYF
TGTGCCAGCAGCTTGGATGTACGGACAGCTGGAAACACCATATATTTT
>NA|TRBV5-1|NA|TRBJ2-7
CASSLGRGTGYEQYF
TGCGCCAGCAGCTTGGGCCGAGGTACTGGCTACGAGCAGTACTTC
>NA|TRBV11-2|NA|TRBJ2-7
CASSSSRVGTYEQYF
TGTGCCAGCAGCTCCTCCAGGGTGGGCACCTACGAGCAGTACTTC
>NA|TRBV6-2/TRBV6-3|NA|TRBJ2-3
CASSYSSIGAARDTQYF
TGTGCCAGCAGTTACTCGAGTATAGGGGCCGCGAGAGATACGCAGTATTTT
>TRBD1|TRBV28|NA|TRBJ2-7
CASTPTGRDEQYF
TGTGCCAGCACCCCGACAGGGCGGGACGAGCAGTACTTC
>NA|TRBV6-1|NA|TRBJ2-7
CASSEASGIEQYF
TGTGCCAGCAGTGAAGCATCAGGGATCGAGCAGTACTTC
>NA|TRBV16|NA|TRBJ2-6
CASSQLASGANVLTF
TGTGCCAGCAGCCAATTAGCCTCTGGGGCCAACGTCCTGACTTTC
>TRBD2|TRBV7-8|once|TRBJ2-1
CASSLSSGSSGEQFF
TGTGCCAGCAGCTTGTCTAGCGGAAGTAGCGGGGAGCAGTTCTTC
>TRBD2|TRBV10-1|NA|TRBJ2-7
CASSASGSYEQYF
TGCGCCAGCAGTGCTAGCGGATCCTACGAGCAGTACTTC
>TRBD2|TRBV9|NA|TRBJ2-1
CASSPRGAGGFNEQFF
TGTGCCAGCAGCCCCAGAGGAGCGGGAGGCTTCAATGAGCAGTTCTTC